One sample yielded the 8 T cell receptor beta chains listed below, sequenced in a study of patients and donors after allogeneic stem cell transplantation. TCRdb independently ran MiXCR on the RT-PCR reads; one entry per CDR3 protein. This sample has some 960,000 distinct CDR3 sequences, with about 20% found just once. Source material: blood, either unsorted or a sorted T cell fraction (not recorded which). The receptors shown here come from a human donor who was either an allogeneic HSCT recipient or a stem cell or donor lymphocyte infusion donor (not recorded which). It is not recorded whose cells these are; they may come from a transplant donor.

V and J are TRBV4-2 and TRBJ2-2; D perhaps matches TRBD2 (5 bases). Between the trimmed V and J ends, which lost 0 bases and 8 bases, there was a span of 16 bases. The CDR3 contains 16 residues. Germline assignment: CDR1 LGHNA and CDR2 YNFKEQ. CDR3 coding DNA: TGTGCCAGCAGCCAAGAAGCTAGCCGGTCTAGGGGGGAGCTGTTTTTT. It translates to CASSQEASRSRGELFF.

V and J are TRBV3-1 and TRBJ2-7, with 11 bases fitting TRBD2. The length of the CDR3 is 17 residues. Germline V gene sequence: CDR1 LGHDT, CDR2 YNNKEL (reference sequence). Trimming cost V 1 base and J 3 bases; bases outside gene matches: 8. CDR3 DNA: TGTGCCAGCAGCCAAGGGGCCCAACTAGCGGGAGACTACGAGCAGTACTTC. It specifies CASSQGAQLAGDYEQYF.

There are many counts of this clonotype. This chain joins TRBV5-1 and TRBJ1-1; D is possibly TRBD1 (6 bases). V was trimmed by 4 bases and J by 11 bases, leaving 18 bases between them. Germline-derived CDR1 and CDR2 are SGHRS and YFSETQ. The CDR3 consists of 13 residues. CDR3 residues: CASSTGTNRGAFF. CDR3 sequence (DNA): TGCGCCAGCAGCACCGGGACAAATCGAGGGGCTTTCTTT.

In DNA form, the CDR3 reads TGTGCCAGCAGCTTAGTGCTTTCCACTAGCGGGACCTACGAGCAGTACTTC. Translating gives CASSLVLSTSGTYEQYF. This sequence joins TRBV7-9 and TRBJ2-7; 10 nucleotides line up with TRBD2. CDR3 length: 17 residues. Germline CDR1 is SEHNR and CDR2 is FQNEAQ (reference sequence). V shed 1 base and J 2 bases; nucleotides not matched to a gene: 8.

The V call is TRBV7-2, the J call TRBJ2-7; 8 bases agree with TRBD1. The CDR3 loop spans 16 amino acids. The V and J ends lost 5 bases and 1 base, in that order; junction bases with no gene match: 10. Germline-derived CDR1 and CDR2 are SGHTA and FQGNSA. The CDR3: CASSPDGQGHSYEQYF. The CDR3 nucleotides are TGTGCCAGCAGCCCCGACGGACAGGGTCATTCCTACGAGCAGTACTTC.

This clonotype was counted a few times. For the CDR3, the DNA is TGTGCCAGCAGCCCCAGGGACAGGACCGCTTTCTTC. Protein product: CASSPRDRTAFF. V and J are TRBV3-1 and TRBJ2-1; 8 bases map to TRBD1. With V trimmed by 4 bases and J by 16 bases, 9 bases remained unmatched. The CDR3 runs 12 residues. Germline V gene data show CDR1 as LGHDT and CDR2 as YNNKEL (reference sequence).

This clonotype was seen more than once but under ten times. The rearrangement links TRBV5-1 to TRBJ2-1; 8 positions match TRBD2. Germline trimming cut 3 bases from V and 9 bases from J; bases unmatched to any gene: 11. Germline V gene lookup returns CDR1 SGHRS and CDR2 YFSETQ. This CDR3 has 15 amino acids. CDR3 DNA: TGCGCCAGCAGCTCTGAGAGCGGGAGTTTGGGTGAGCAGTTCTTC. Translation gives CASSSESGSLGEQFF.

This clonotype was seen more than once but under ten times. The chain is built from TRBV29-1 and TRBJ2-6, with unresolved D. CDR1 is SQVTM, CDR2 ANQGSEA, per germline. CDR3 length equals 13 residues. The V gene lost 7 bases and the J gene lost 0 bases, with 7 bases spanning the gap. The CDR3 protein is CSAQNSGANVLTF. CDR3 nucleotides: TGCAGCGCCCAAAACTCTGGGGCCAACGTCCTGACTTTC.